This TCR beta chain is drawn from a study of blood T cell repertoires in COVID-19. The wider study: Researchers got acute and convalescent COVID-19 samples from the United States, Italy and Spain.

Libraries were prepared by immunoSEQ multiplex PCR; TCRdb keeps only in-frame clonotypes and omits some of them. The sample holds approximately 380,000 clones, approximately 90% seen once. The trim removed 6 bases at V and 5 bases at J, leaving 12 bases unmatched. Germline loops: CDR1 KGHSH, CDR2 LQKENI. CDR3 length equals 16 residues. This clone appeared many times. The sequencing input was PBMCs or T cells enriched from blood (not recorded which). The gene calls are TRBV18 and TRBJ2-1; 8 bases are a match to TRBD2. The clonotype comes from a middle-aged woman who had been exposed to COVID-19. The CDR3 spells CASSPNGRGVNNEQFF. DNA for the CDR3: TGTGCCAGCTCCCCAAACGGGAGGGGGGTTAACAATGAGCAGTTCTTC. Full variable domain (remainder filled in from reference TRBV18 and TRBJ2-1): NAGVMQNPRHLVRRRGQEARLRCSPMKGHSHVYWYRQLPEEGLKFMVYLQKENIIDESGMPKERFSAEFPKEGPSILRIQQVVRGDSAAYFCASSPNGRGVNNEQFFGPGTRLTVL.